The count of the clone carrying this TCR beta chain is one. Its antigen is currently unknown. Only in-frame clones appear in the TCRdb table, and some are missing; sequencing was by immunoSEQ multiplex PCR. The sample has 70,000 to 100,000 clones, 70% to 90% seen once. The data stem from a study of OX40 agonist ivuxolimab in advanced cancers. Study overall: Patients were treated with intravenous ivuxolimab, dosed at 0.01 to 10 mg/kg and infused every 2 weeks. A mean age of approximately 58 years, range about 20 to 79, was recorded, and roughly 83% were male. Whole-study findings and limits: Among the lowest levels of clonal expansion were found in partial responders at 0.1-3.0 mg/kg. Within 6 weeks, CD4+ and CD8+ blood T cells expanded clonally at 0.1 to 3.0 mg/kg.

Germline V CDR1 and CDR2: SGDLS, YYNGEE. This CDR3 comprises 15 residues. The V segment lost 3 bases and the J segment 4 bases; nucleotides outside the gene matches: 6. This clonotype originated in an adult with an advanced solid tumor such as melanoma, head and neck, liver or kidney cancer. The V and J genes are TRBV9 and TRBJ2-2; 7 nucleotides align to TRBD1. Sample: CD4+ or CD8+ T cells sorted from blood, taken in a trial of the OX40 agonist ivuxolimab. CDR3 in amino acids: CASSAQGQTTGELFF. The CDR3 coding sequence is TGTGCCAGCAGCGCCCAGGGACAGACCACCGGGGAGCTGTTTTTT. Full variable domain (remainder filled in from reference TRBV9 and TRBJ2-2): DSGVTQTPKHLITATGQRVTLRCSPRSGDLSVYWYQQSLDQGLQFLIQYYNGEERAKGNILERFSAQQFPDLHSELNLSSLELGDSALYFCASSAQGQTTGELFFGEGSRLTVL.